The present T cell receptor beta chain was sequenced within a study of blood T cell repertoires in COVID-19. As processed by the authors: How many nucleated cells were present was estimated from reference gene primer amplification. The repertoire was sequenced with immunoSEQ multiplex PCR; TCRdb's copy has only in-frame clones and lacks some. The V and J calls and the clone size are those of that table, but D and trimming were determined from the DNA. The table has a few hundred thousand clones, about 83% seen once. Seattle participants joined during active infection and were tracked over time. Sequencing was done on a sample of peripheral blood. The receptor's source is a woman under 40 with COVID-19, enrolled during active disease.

Written as DNA, the CDR3 is TGTGCAAGTCGCTTAGCGTGCGGGACAGGGGCACGAGTAAATCACTATGGCTACACCTTC. This codes for CASRLACGTGARVNHYGYTF. The rearrangement links TRBV12-2 to TRBJ1-2; TRBD1 reflects the table's D call only, with no check against the DNA. TRBV12-2 is termed a pseudogene. CDR3 size: 20 residues.